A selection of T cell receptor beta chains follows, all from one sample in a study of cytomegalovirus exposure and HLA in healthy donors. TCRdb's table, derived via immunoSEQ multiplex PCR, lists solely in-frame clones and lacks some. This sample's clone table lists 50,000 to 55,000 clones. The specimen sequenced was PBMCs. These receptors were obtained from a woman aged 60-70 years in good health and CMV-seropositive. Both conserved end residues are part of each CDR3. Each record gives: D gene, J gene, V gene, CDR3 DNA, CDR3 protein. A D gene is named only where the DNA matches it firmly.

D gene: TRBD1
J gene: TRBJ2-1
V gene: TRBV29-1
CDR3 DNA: TGCAGCGTTGGAGGGGACAGGGAGGTTTTCTTC
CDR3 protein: CSVGGDREVFF

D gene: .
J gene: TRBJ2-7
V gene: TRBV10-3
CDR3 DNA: TGTGCCATCAGCACCGGGAAAGGGTTATACGAGCAGTACTTC
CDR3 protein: CAISTGKGLYEQYF

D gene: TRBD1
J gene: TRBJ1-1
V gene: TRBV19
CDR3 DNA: TGTGCCAGTAGTGGGACAGGTCTAATGAACACTGAAGCTTTCTTT
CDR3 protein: CASSGTGLMNTEAFF

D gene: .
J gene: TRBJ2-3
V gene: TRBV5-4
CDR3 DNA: TGTGCCAGCAGCTCGGGGGTGATTGGAGATACGCAGTATTTT
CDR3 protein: CASSSGVIGDTQYF

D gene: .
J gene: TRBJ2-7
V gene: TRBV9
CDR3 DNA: TGTGCCAGCAGCCTGCTTGCGGGCAACTACGAGCAGTACTTC
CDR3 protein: CASSLLAGNYEQYF

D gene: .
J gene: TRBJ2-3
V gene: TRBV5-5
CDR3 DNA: TGTGCCAGCAGCTTGGCGACTTACACAGATACGCAGTATTTT
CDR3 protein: CASSLATYTDTQYF

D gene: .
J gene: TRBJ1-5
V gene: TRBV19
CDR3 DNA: TGTGCCAGTACGGATGGGGCAGTACTTAGCAATCAGCCCCAGCATTTT
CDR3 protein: CASTDGAVLSNQPQHF

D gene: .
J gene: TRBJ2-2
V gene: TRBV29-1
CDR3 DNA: TGCAGCGTTCACTACACCGGGGAGCTGTTTTTT
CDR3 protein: CSVHYTGELFF

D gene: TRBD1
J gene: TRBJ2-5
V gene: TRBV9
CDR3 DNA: TGTGCCAGCAGCGTAGGGAGACAGGGTCAGGAGACCCAGTACTTC
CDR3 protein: CASSVGRQGQETQYF

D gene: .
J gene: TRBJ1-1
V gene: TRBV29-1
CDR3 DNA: TGCAGCGCCCCGCAGGGAAACACTGAAGATTTCTTT
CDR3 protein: CSAPQGNTEDFF

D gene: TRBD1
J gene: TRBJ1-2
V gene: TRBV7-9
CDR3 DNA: TGTGCCAGCAGCCTCCGGACAGGAGAAAGCTACACCTTC
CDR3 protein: CASSLRTGESYTF

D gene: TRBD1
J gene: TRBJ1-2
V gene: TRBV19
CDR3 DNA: TGTGCCAGTATCCAGGGACAGGGTCCCCCTGTGGATGGCTACACCTTC
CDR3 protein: CASIQGQGPPVDGYTF

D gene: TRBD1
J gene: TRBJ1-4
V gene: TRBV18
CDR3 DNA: TGTGCCAGCTCCCAGGGGACAGGGCCCGAAAAACTGTTTTTT
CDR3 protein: CASSQGTGPEKLFF

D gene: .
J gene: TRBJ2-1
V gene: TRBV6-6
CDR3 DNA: TGTGCCACCGTTCGGGGTATGGGTGTGCAGTTCTTC
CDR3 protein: CATVRGMGVQFF

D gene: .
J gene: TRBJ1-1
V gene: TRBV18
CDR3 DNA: TGTGCCAGCTCACCCCCCGCGGGGGGCGCCTACACTGAAGCTTTCTTT
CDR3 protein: CASSPPAGGAYTEAFF

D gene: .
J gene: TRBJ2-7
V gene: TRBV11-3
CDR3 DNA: TGTGCCAGCAGCTTAAATCCAGGGGACTACGAGCAGTACTTC
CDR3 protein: CASSLNPGDYEQYF

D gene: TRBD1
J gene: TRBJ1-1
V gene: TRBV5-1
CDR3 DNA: TGCGCCAGCAGCCAACCGGGACAGGGTTTAGAAGCTTTCTTT
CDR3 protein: CASSQPGQGLEAFF

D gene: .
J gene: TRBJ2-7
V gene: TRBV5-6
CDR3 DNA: TGTGCCAGCAGCCTACACTGGGGTGAGGGGGACGAGCAGTACTTC
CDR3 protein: CASSLHWGEGDEQYF

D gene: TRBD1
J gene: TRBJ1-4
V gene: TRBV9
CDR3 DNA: TGTGCCAGCAGCGTTAGTGGGACAGGGTTTGAAAAACTGTTTTTT
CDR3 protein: CASSVSGTGFEKLFF

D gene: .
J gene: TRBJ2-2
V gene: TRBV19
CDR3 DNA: TGTGCCAGTAGAAGGGGCTATAACACCGGGGAGCTGTTTTTT
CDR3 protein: CASRRGYNTGELFF

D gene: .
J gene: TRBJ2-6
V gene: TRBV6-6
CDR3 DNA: TGTGCCAGCAGTCCCCGGACATCTGGGGCCAACGTCCTGACTTTC
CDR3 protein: CASSPRTSGANVLTF

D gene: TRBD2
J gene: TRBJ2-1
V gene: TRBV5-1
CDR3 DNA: TGCGCCAGCCGGGAGGGGGGGCTAGTCAATGAGCAGTTCTTC
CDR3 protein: CASREGGLVNEQFF

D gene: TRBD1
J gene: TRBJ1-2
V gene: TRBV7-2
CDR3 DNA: TGTGCCAGCAGCCTATACAGGGGGAACTATGGCTACACCTTC
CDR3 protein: CASSLYRGNYGYTF

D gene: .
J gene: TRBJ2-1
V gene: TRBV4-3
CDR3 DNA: TGCGCCAGCAGCTTGACAGAAATCCCGCCAAATGAGCAGTTCTTC
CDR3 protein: CASSLTEIPPNEQFF

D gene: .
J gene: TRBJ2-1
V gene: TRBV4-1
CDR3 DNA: TGCGCCAGCAGCCAACAGGGATATGACAATGAGCAGTTCTTC
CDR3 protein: CASSQQGYDNEQFF

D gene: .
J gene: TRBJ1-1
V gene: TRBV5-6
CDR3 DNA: TGTGCCAGCAGCTCCAACTTACAGGGAAGGGACACTGAAGCTTTCTTT
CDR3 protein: CASSSNLQGRDTEAFF

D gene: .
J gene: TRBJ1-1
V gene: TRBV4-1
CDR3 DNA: TGCGCCAGCAGCCGGCCGTCGGGTGAAGCTTTCTTT
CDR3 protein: CASSRPSGEAFF

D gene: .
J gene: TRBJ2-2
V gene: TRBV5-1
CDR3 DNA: TGCGCCAGCAGGCGGGGCGAGGGCGAGGGGACCGGGGAGCTGTTTTTT
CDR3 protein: CASRRGEGEGTGELFF

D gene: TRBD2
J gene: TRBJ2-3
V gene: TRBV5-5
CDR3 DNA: TGTGCCAGCAGCTCTGAACGACTAGCGGGGGCGGATACGCAGTATTTT
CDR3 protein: CASSSERLAGADTQYF

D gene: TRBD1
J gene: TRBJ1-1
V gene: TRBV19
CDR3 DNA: TGTGCCAGTAGTATGGGCTGGGACAGGCTGAACACTGAAGCTTTCTTT
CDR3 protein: CASSMGWDRLNTEAFF

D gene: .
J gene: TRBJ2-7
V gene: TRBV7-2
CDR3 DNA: TGTGCCAGCAGCTTAGCCGTCCCTTACGAGCAGTACTTC
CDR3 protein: CASSLAVPYEQYF

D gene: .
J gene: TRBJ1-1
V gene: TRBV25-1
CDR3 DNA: TGTGCCAGCAGTGAAGACAGCCCCATGGTCACTGAAGCTTTCTTT
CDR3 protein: CASSEDSPMVTEAFF

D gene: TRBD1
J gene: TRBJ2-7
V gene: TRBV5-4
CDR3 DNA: TGTGCCACCCGTGACAGGGGGAGAGCCTACGAGCAGTACTTC
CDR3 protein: CATRDRGRAYEQYF

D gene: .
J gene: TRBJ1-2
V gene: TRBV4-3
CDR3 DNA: TGCGCCAGCAGCCAGACAGACAGGCCCTTGGGTGGCTACACCTTC
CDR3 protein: CASSQTDRPLGGYTF

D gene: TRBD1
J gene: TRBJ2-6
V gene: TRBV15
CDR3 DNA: TGTGCCACCAGCAGAGAGGCCCCCAAACCGGGACAGGTACACTCTGGGGCCAACGTCCTGACTTTC
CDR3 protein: CATSREAPKPGQVHSGANVLTF

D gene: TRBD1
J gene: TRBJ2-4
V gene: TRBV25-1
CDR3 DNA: TGTGCCAGCCGCCCCTCGGGACAGGGGGGCATTCAGTACTTC
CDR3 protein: CASRPSGQGGIQYF

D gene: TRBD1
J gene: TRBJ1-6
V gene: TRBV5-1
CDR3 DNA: TGCGCCAGCAGCCCTGGACAGGGGATCAATTCACCCCTACACTTT
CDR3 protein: CASSPGQGINSPLHF

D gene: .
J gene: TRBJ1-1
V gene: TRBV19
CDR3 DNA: TGTGCCAGTAACCCGGACACGTCGCGAGGAAACACTGAAGCTTTCTTT
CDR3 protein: CASNPDTSRGNTEAFF

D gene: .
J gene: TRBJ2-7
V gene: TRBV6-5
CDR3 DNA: TGTGCCAGCTCCAGAAGGGGGGGAAGCTCCTACGAGCAGTACTTC
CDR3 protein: CASSRRGGSSYEQYF

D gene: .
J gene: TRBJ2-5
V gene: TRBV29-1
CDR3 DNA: TGCAGCGTTGGTACAGCCCAAGAGACCCAGTACTTC
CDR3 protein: CSVGTAQETQYF

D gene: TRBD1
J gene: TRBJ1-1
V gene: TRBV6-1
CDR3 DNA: TGTGCCAGCAGTGAAACAGGGGGGCCTGGTGAAGCTTTCTTT
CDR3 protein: CASSETGGPGEAFF

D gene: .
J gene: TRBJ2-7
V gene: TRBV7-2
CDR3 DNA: TGTGCCAGCAGCATAGGACGGGGAACCTACGAGCAGTACTTC
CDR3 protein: CASSIGRGTYEQYF

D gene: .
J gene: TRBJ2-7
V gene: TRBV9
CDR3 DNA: TGTGCCAGCAGCGTAGACGGACAGCAAACCTACGAGCAGTACTTC
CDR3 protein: CASSVDGQQTYEQYF

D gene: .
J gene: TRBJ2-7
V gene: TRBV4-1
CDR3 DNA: TGCGCCAGCAGCCAAGGGATGGGCGCCTACGAGCAGTACTTC
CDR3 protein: CASSQGMGAYEQYF

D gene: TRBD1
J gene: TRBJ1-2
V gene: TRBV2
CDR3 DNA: TGTGCCAGCAGTGGGGGGACAGGTGGCTACACCTTC
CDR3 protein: CASSGGTGGYTF

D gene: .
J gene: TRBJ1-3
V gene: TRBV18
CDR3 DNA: TGTGCCAGCTCGCCCGACAGAAACACCATATATTTT
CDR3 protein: CASSPDRNTIYF

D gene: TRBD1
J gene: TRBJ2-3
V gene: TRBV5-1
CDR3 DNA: TGCGCCAGCAGCTTGGGGACAGGGGGACCAGATACGCAGTATTTT
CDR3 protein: CASSLGTGGPDTQYF

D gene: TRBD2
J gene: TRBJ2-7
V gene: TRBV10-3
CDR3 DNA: TGTGCCATCAGTGAGGGGCGGGGGAAGAGCTCCTACGAGCAGTACTTC
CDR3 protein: CAISEGRGKSSYEQYF

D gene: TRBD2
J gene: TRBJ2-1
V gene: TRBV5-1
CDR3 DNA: TGCGCCAGCACCGAAACTAGCGGGGGGGACAATGAGCAGTTCTTC
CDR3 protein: CASTETSGGDNEQFF

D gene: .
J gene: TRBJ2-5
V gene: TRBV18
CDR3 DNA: TGTGCCAGCTCACCAGGGGTGGTAGCGGCGACCCAGTACTTC
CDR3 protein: CASSPGVVAATQYF

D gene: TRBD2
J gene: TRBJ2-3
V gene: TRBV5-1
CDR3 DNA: TGCGCCAGCAGTACGGGGGGGCTCGGAGATACGCAGTATTTT
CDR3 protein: CASSTGGLGDTQYF

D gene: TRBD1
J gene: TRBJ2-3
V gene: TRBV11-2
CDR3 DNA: TGTGCCAGCAGCTTATCGGGACAGAGCACAGATACGCAGTATTTT
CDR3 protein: CASSLSGQSTDTQYF

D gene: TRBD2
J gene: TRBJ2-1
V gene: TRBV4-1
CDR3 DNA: TGCGCCAGCAGCCAAGAGGTTCTAGCGGGGATTCAGATCTTC
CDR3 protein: CASSQEVLAGIQIF

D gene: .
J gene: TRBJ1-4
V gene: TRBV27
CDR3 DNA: TGTGCCAGCAGTTTATCGTTCCAGGTGAGCGAAAAACTGTTTTTT
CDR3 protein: CASSLSFQVSEKLFF

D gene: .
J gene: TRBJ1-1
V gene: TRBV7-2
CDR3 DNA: TGTGCCAGCAGCTTGGGAGGAGTCACTGAAGCTTTCTTT
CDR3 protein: CASSLGGVTEAFF

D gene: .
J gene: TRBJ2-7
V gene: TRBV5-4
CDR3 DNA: TGTGCCAGCAGCTTTCTTTCAGGCCGCTACGAGCAGTACTTC
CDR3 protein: CASSFLSGRYEQYF

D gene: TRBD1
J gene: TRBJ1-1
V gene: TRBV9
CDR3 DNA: TGTGCCAGCAGTCGACAACAGGGGAGAGGGGGCACTGAAGCTTTCTTT
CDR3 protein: CASSRQQGRGGTEAFF

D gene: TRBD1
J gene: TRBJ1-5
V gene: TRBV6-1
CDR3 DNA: TGTGCCAGCAGGGGACAGGGCCATCAGCCCCAGCATTTT
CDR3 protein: CASRGQGHQPQHF

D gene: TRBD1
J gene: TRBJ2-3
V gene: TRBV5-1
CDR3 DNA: TGCGCCAGCAGCGGACAGGGGGCGCGGGGCACAGATACGCAGTATTTT
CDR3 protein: CASSGQGARGTDTQYF

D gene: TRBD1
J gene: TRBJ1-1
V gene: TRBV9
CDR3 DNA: TGTGCCAGCAGCGACCAGACAGGGGGGTACACTGAAGCTTTCTTT
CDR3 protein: CASSDQTGGYTEAFF